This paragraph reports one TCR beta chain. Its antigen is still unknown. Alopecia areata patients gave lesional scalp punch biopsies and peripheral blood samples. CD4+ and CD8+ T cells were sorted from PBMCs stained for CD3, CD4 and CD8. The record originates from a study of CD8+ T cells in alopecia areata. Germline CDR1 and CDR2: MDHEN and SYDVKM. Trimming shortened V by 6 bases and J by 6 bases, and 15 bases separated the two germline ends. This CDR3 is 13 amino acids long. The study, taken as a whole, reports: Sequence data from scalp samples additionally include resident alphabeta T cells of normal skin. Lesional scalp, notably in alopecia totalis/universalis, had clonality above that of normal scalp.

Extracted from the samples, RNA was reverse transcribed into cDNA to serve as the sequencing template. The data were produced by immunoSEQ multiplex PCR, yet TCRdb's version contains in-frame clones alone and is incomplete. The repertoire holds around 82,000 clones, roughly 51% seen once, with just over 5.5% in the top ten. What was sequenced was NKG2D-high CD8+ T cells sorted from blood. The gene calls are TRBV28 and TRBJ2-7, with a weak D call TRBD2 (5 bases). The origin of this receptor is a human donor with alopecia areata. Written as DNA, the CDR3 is TGTGCCAGCAGCATAGGTGGAGGCCCCGAGCAGTACTTC. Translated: CASSIGGGPEQYF. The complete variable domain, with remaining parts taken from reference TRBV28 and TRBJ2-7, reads DVKVTQSSRYLVKRTGEKVFLECVQDMDHENMFWYRQDPGLGLRLIYFSYDVKMKEKGDIPEGYSVSREKKERFSLILESASTNQTSMYLCASSIGGGPEQYFGPGTRLTVT.